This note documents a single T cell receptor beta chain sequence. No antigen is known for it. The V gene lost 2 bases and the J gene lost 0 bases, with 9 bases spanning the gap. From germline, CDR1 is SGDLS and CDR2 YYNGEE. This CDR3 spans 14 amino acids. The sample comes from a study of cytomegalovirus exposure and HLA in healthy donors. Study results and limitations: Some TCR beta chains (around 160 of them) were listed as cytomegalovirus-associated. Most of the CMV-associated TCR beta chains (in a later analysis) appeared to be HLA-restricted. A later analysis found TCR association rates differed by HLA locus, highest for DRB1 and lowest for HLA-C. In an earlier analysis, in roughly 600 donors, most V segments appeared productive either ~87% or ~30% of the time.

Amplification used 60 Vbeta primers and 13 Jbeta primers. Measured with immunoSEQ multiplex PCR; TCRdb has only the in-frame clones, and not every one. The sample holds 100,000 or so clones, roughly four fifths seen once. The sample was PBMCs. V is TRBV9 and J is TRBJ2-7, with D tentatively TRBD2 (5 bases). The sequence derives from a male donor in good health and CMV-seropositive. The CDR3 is CASSVGVNSYEQYF. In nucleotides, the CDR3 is TGTGCCAGCAGCGTGGGAGTCAACTCCTACGAGCAGTACTTC.